These 25 T cell receptor beta chains were sequenced from one sample in a study of blood T cell repertoires in COVID-19. Data came from immunoSEQ multiplex PCR; TCRdb stores just in-frame clones and leaves some out. Of fewer than 250,000 clones in the sample, 80% to 85% were seen once. Specimen: peripheral blood. These receptors all stem from a woman aged 80 or over with COVID-19, enrolled during active disease.

The chain links TRBV3-1 (or the pseudogene TRBV3-2) to TRBJ1-4; D is unresolved. The CDR3 loop spans 15 amino acids. In germline, CDR1 is LGHDT, CDR2 YNNKEL (reference sequence). V was pared by 4 bases and J by 7 bases, with 16 bases between. DNA of the CDR3: TGTGCCAGCAGCCCTACGCATGGGAGTAGTGAAAAACTGTTTTTT. It encodes CASSPTHGSSEKLFF.

About this clone: Different DNA sequences within this sample yield the same CDR3. The gene calls are TRBV27 and TRBJ2-1; unclear D gene. CDR1 MNHEY and CDR2 SMNVEV come from the germline V gene (reference sequence). V was pared by 2 bases and J by 2 bases, with 4 bases between. CDR3 length: 13 amino acids. In DNA, the CDR3 is TGTGCCAGCAGTTTACGCGCCTACAATGAGCAGTTCTTC. This gives the protein CASSLRAYNEQFF.

CDR3 nucleotides: TGTGCCAGCAGTTCGGACACTTACAATGAGCAGTTCTTC. Translating gives CASSSDTYNEQFF. J is TRBJ2-1 and V is TRBV12-3 or TRBV12-4, with TRBD1 as a possible D gene (5 bases). CDR3 size: 13 residues. V dropped 4 bases and J dropped 4 bases, with 8 bases sitting between them.

The rearrangement uses TRBV5-8 and TRBJ2-1; 11 bases are a match to TRBD1. The CDR3 is 15 residues long. V gave up 4 bases and J gave up 5 bases; unmatched junction bases: 5. Germline V gene sequence: CDR1 SGHTS, CDR2 YDEGEE. The CDR3, as DNA: TGTGCCAGCAGCGGGACAGGGGGTGCGAACAATGAGCAGTTCTTC. It codes for CASSGTGGANNEQFF.

The chain is built from TRBV3-1 (or the pseudogene TRBV3-2) and TRBJ1-3; D call uncertain. Germline values: CDR1 LGHDT, CDR2 YNNKEL (reference sequence). V lost 4 bases and J 0 bases, leaving 13 bases between the germline ends. This CDR3 comprises 16 residues. The CDR3 spells CASSPVRYSSGNTIYF. CDR3 sequence (DNA): TGTGCCAGCAGCCCCGTGAGGTATAGCTCTGGAAACACCATATATTTT.

This sequence joins TRBV28 and TRBJ1-6, with 7 bases fitting TRBD1. This CDR3 contains 16 residues. Trimming removed 1 base from V and 3 bases from J; junction bases left unmatched: 3. Germline-derived CDR1 and CDR2 are MDHEN and SYDVKM. The CDR3 loop reads CASSLSGGFYNSPLHF. In DNA, the CDR3 is TGTGCCAGCAGTTTATCAGGGGGTTTCTATAATTCACCCCTCCACTTT.

The gene calls are TRBV20-1 and TRBJ1-2, with 7 bases aligning to TRBD1. The V segment lost 3 bases and the J segment 6 bases; nucleotides outside the gene matches: 7. Germline V gene sequence: CDR1 DFQATT, CDR2 SNEGSKA (reference sequence). The CDR3 is 13 amino acids. In DNA, the CDR3 is TGCAGTGCTAGTAAACAGGGGCTTGATGGCTACACCTTC. This encodes CSASKQGLDGYTF.

The chain combines TRBV5-1 with TRBJ2-7; 10 nucleotides agree with TRBD1. The V segment lost 1 base and the J segment 0 bases; nucleotides outside the gene matches: 7. This CDR3 has 17 residues. Germline lookup yields CDR1 SGHRS and CDR2 YFSETQ. CDR3 sequence: CASSLTGGQGFSYEQYF. The CDR3 bases are TGCGCCAGCAGCTTGACGGGGGGACAGGGGTTCTCCTACGAGCAGTACTTC. The whole variable domain, remainder taken from reference TRBV5-1 and TRBJ2-7, is KAGVTQTPRYLIKTRGQQVTLSCSPISGHRSVSWYQQTPGQGLQFLFEYFSETQRNKGNFPGRFSGRQFSNSRSEMNVSTLELGDSALYLCASSLTGGQGFSYEQYFGPGTRLTVT.

On this clone: Other DNA sequences within the sample encode an identical CDR3. V usage is TRBV5-1 and J usage is TRBJ1-1; D is undetermined. The V end was cut by 0 bases, the J end by 1 base, with 7 bases between. This CDR3 is 14 amino acids long. Germline V gene data show CDR1 as SGHRS and CDR2 as YFSETQ. Here the CDR3 DNA reads TGCGCCAGCAGCTTGGCAGGAAGGAACACTGAAGCTTTCTTT. Translated, it gives CASSLAGRNTEAFF.

The rearrangement links TRBV10-3 to TRBJ2-2; 10 bases are a match to TRBD1. The CDR3 runs to 16 residues. V lost 8 bases, J lost 4 bases, and 10 bases stayed unmatched. The V gene's germline CDR1 is ENHRY and CDR2 SYGVKD. This CDR3 is CAIGSDRGRTTGELFF. In DNA, the CDR3 is TGTGCCATCGGATCCGACAGGGGGCGTACCACCGGGGAGCTGTTTTTT.

This clone is a singleton in its sample. Written as DNA, the CDR3 is TGTGCCAGCAGCTTCGGGGGTTCGGGCAGTAATCAGCCCCAGCATTTT. The encoded protein is CASSFGGSGSNQPQHF. This chain connects TRBV5-4 to TRBJ1-5; D might be TRBD1 (5 bases). Deletions cut 2 bases from V and 4 bases from J, with 16 bases between. This CDR3 contains 16 residues. Germline values: CDR1 SGHNT, CDR2 YYREEE (reference sequence).

The V and J genes are TRBV4-3 and TRBJ1-1, with 9 bases identical to TRBD1. The CDR3 length is 15 residues. The V gene's germline CDR1 is LGHNA and CDR2 YSLEER. The J segment lost 10 bases and the V segment lost 1 base, leaving 10 bases of the junction unmatched. As DNA, the CDR3 is TGCGCCAGCAGCCAAGGGGACAGGGCCAATGTGGGAGCTTTCTTT. This encodes CASSQGDRANVGAFF.

The V call is TRBV7-2, the J call TRBJ2-3; 9 nucleotides align to TRBD2. The CDR3 spans 17 residues. The germline V gene has CDR1 SGHTA and CDR2 FQGNSA. V gave up 5 bases and J gave up 1 base; unmatched junction bases: 10. CDR3 in DNA: TGTGCCAGCAGCGAACTGAAGCGGGGGGCGGGCACAGATACGCAGTATTTT. Its translation: CASSELKRGAGTDTQYF. The entire variable domain, with the rest obtained from reference TRBV7-2 and TRBJ2-3, is as follows: GAGVSQSPSNKVTEKGKDVELRCDPISGHTALYWYRQSLGQGLEFLIYFQGNSAPDKSGLPSDRFSAERTGGSVSTLTIQRTQQEDSAVYLCASSELKRGAGTDTQYFGPGTRLTVL.

The chain has TRBV4-3 and TRBJ1-4; possible D gene TRBD1, 6 bases. The CDR3 is made up of 17 amino acids. V was clipped by 0 bases and J by 6 bases, with 17 bases between them. Germline V gives CDR1 LGHNA, CDR2 YSLEER. CDR3 amino acids: CASSQDYRSQGHEKLFF. In DNA, the CDR3 is TGCGCCAGCAGCCAAGATTATCGTTCTCAGGGGCATGAAAAACTGTTTTTT.

The chain recombines TRBV28 with TRBJ2-5, with 15 bases fitting TRBD2. The CDR3 loop spans 16 amino acids. The V gene's germline CDR1 is MDHEN and CDR2 SYDVKM. Trimming removed 5 bases from V and 5 bases from J; junction bases left unmatched: 6. CDR3 protein: CASSRGLAGGHETQYF. The DNA for the CDR3 is TGTGCCAGCAGTCGTGGACTAGCGGGGGGGCACGAGACCCAGTACTTC.

The chain uses TRBV18 and TRBJ1-3; D is unclear. Germline V gives CDR1 KGHSH, CDR2 LQKENI. The CDR3 extends over 17 amino acids. Trimming removed 4 bases from V and 4 bases from J, with 20 bases in between. The DNA for the CDR3 is TGTGCCAGCTCACTAACTATGAGGGATTCTCTCGGAAACACCATATATTTT. Its protein is CASSLTMRDSLGNTIYF.

The chain couples TRBV28 to TRBJ2-7; 8 bases agree with TRBD1. This CDR3 spans 14 amino acids. The junction had 5 bases not matched to a gene; V was cut back by 5 bases and J by 2 bases. The germline V gene encodes CDR1 MDHEN and CDR2 SYDVKM. The CDR3 loop is CASSIPGQAYEQYF. The CDR3 bases are TGTGCCAGCAGTATCCCGGGACAGGCCTACGAGCAGTACTTC.

This clone was seen a handful of times. The V gene is TRBV5-1, the J gene TRBJ1-1, with D hard to call. Germline V gives CDR1 SGHRS, CDR2 YFSETQ. With 0 bases removed from V and 1 base from J, the gap between germline ends came to 13 bases. This CDR3 spans 16 amino acids. CDR3 residues: CASSLAGMGSNTEAFF. CDR3 DNA sequence: TGCGCCAGCAGCTTGGCCGGGATGGGTTCGAACACTGAAGCTTTCTTT.

The chain uses TRBV18 and TRBJ2-5; 11 positions match TRBD1. J was trimmed by 4 bases and V by 6 bases; bases with no gene match: 7. CDR3 length: 15 residues. Germline V gene lookup returns CDR1 KGHSH and CDR2 LQKENI. This CDR3 is CASSNRDRGTETQYF. In DNA, the CDR3 is TGTGCCAGCTCCAACCGGGACAGGGGGACAGAGACCCAGTACTTC.

This clone was picked up one time. V gene TRBV27 combines with J gene TRBJ2-1; D might be TRBD2 (7 bases). V gave up 3 bases and J gave up 9 bases, with 12 bases separating them. CDR3 length equals 13 residues. From germline, CDR1 is MNHEY and CDR2 SMNVEV (reference sequence). The CDR3 region has the DNA TGTGCCAGCAGTTTTTGGGGGGGCGCTGAGCAGTTCTTC. Its protein product is CASSFWGGAEQFF.

The chain recombines TRBV4-1 with TRBJ1-5; 10 bases line up with TRBD1. The trim removed 1 base at V and 7 bases at J, leaving 4 bases unmatched. CDR3 length: 15 amino acids. Germline V CDR1 and CDR2: MGHRA, YSYEKL. This chain's CDR3 is CASSQGQGAWQPQHF. The DNA of the CDR3 is TGCGCCAGCAGCCAAGGACAGGGGGCTTGGCAGCCCCAGCATTTT.

The CDR3 DNA reads as TGTGCCAGCAGCTTAGATGCCGGATCAGAAGGGGCAGATACGCAGTATTTT. This sequence encodes CASSLDAGSEGADTQYF. This chain joins TRBV7-9 and TRBJ2-3, with a weak D call TRBD1 (5 bases). Looked up from germline, CDR1 is SEHNR and CDR2 is FQNEAQ (reference sequence). The CDR3 runs 17 residues. Trimming shortened V by 1 base and J by 4 bases, and 18 bases separated the two germline ends.

The genes are TRBV9 and TRBJ2-3; TRBD2 matches 7 bases. The CDR3 length is 15 residues. Per the germline V gene, CDR1 is SGDLS and CDR2 is YYNGEE. Losses at the gene ends were 0 bases for V and 5 bases for J; bases not matched to a gene: 6. DNA for the CDR3: TGTGCCAGCAGCGTAGGGGGAGGGAGAGGAGATACGCAGTATTTT. This sequence encodes CASSVGGGRGDTQYF.

The rearrangement joins TRBV28 to TRBJ1-5; TRBD1 aligns across 7 bases. V shed 4 bases, J shed 3 bases, and the junction held 6 bases outside the gene matches. This CDR3 contains 15 residues. In germline, CDR1 is MDHEN, CDR2 SYDVKM. CDR3 bases: TGTGCCAGCAGTTCCGGACAGGTACTCAATCAGCCCCAGCATTTT. Amino acids: CASSSGQVLNQPQHF. Full variable domain (outside the CDR3, taken from reference TRBV28 and TRBJ1-5): DVKVTQSSRYLVKRTGEKVFLECVQDMDHENMFWYRQDPGLGLRLIYFSYDVKMKEKGDIPEGYSVSREKKERFSLILESASTNQTSMYLCASSSGQVLNQPQHFGDGTRLSIL.

V gene TRBV9 combines with J gene TRBJ1-2, with D possibly being TRBD1 (5 bases). CDR1 and CDR2 (germline): SGDLS, YYNGEE. V was pared by 3 bases and J by 5 bases, with 17 bases between. This CDR3 spans 15 amino acids. The CDR3 loop is CASSAGGGLSYGYTF. The CDR3 region has the DNA TGTGCCAGCAGCGCCGGCGGGGGACTTTCATATGGCTACACCTTC.